The 17 T cell receptor beta chains below all came from one sample that was sequenced in a study of CD4 T cells in relation to SARS-CoV-2 and coronaviruses. Repertoires were generated with immunoSEQ multiplex PCR, while TCRdb's copy carries only in-frame clones and drops some. The repertoire holds tens of thousands of clones, with roughly four fifths as singletons. Before the COVID-19 pandemic, during about 2010-2018, CD4+ T cells were taken from unexposed donors. After nine to ten days of culture, CD4+ T cells were isolated. Their target antigens are unknown. Sequenced sample: CD4+ T cells from PBMCs, cultured in vitro. These receptors were obtained from a human donor in good health.

The chain is built from TRBV12-3 or TRBV12-4 and TRBJ1-1; D is unclear. The CDR3 is made up of 12 amino acids. Trimming cost V 7 bases and J 4 bases, with 10 bases left between them. The CDR3 region has the DNA TGTGCCAGCAAGGGATTGGGCACTGAAGCTTTCTTT. Amino acid sequence: CASKGLGTEAFF.

J is TRBJ1-2 and V is TRBV7-9; perhaps TRBD1 as D (6 bases). Between the trimmed V and J ends, which lost 8 bases and 1 base, there was a span of 17 bases. The CDR3 sequence is 15 residues long. Germline V gene sequence: CDR1 SEHNR, CDR2 FQNEAQ (reference sequence). This CDR3 is CASQSWGRLNYGYTF. For the CDR3, the DNA is TGTGCCAGCCAGAGTTGGGGGCGCCTTAACTATGGCTACACCTTC.

V gene TRBV6-5 combines with J gene TRBJ1-4, with D perhaps TRBD1 (5 bases). This CDR3 spans 15 amino acids. V lost 0 bases, J lost 4 bases, and 9 bases lay in between. CDR1 and CDR2 from the germline V gene are MNHEY and SVGAGI. The CDR3 DNA follows: TGTGCCAGCAGTTACTCTCGGGGCGATAATGAAAAACTGTTTTTT. Its protein product is CASSYSRGDNEKLFF.

The CDR3 DNA is TGTGCCAGCAGCTTGGTTCAGCACTCCACAGATACGCAGTATTTT. This codes for CASSLVQHSTDTQYF. The rearrangement links TRBV5-4 to TRBJ2-3; D remains unclear. The CDR3 runs 15 residues. V dropped 0 bases and J dropped 2 bases, with 10 bases sitting between them. Germline CDR1 and CDR2: SGHNT and YYREEE (reference sequence).

J is TRBJ2-1 and V is TRBV11-3; D perhaps matches TRBD2 (5 bases). V lost 2 bases, J lost 8 bases, and 7 bases lay in between. CDR3 length equals 12 residues. Germline CDR1 SGHNT, CDR2 YENEEA. The CDR3 protein is CASSLTGYEQFF. For the CDR3, the DNA is TGTGCCAGCAGCTTAACGGGGTATGAGCAGTTCTTC.

The sample holds one count of this clone. This rearrangement joins TRBV27 to TRBJ1-2; 8 nucleotides align to TRBD1. Per germline, CDR1 MNHEY and CDR2 SMNVEV (reference sequence). Trimming removed 6 bases from V and 4 bases from J; junction bases left unmatched: 10. The CDR3 runs 15 residues. The CDR3: CASSQGAGSFYGYTF. The CDR3 bases are TGTGCCAGCAGCCAGGGGGCAGGGTCCTTCTATGGCTACACCTTC.

The count of this clone is one. The chain joins TRBV5-4 to TRBJ2-4; tentatively, D is TRBD2 (7 bases). CDR3 length: 16 residues. V lost 2 bases, J lost 2 bases, and 14 bases lay in between. CDR1 SGHNT and CDR2 YYREEE come from the germline V gene (reference sequence). As DNA, the CDR3 is TGTGCCAGCAGCTTAGGGGGGGCCGAGTCCAAAAACATTCAGTACTTC. It specifies CASSLGGAESKNIQYF.

This clone was recorded once. The rearrangement links TRBV5-4 to TRBJ2-1, with D perhaps TRBD2 (5 bases). This CDR3 has 13 amino acids. Germline assignment: CDR1 SGHNT and CDR2 YYREEE (reference sequence). V dropped 1 base and J dropped 10 bases, with 12 bases sitting between them. The CDR3 nucleotides are TGTGCCAGCAGCTTGCCTAGTTGGAGGGAGCAGTTCTTC. Translation gives CASSLPSWREQFF.

The genes are TRBV10-3 and TRBJ2-7, with TRBD1 identical over 9 bases. CDR1 and CDR2 from the germline V gene are ENHRY and SYGVKD. The junction had 3 bases not matched to a gene; V was cut back by 5 bases and J by 4 bases. This CDR3 has 13 amino acids. DNA of the CDR3: TGTGCCATCAGTAGGACAGGGGAGTACGAGCAGTACTTC. It specifies CAISRTGEYEQYF.

The CDR3 coding sequence is TGCGCCAGCAGCCTCGGGACTAGCGGGACCTCAGATACGCAGTATTTT. Protein: CASSLGTSGTSDTQYF. The V gene is TRBV5-1, the J gene TRBJ2-3; 13 bases are shared with TRBD2. Per the germline V gene, CDR1 is SGHRS and CDR2 is YFSETQ. Trimming cost V 4 bases and J 4 bases; bases outside gene matches: 6. The CDR3 runs 16 residues.

The chain employs TRBV7-2 and TRBJ2-7; 10 bases map to TRBD1. Germline values: CDR1 SGHTA, CDR2 FQGNSA. Trimming removed 5 bases from V and 7 bases from J; junction bases left unmatched: 8. This CDR3 contains 14 residues. The CDR3 region is CASSNRQGAWEQYF. In nucleotides, the CDR3 is TGTGCCAGCAGCAACCGACAGGGGGCGTGGGAGCAGTACTTC.

The chain has TRBV12-5 and TRBJ2-2, with 7 bases that match TRBD1. The germline V gene encodes CDR1 LGHNT and CDR2 FRNRAP. CDR3 length equals 15 residues. Trimming removed 1 base from V and 5 bases from J; junction bases left unmatched: 4. This CDR3 is CASGLGQGGTGELFF. The CDR3 region has the DNA TGTGCTAGTGGTTTGGGACAGGGTGGAACCGGGGAGCTGTTTTTT. The full variable domain, with the rest looked up from reference TRBV12-5 and TRBJ2-2, is DARVTQTPRHKVTEMGQEVTMRCQPILGHNTVFWYRQTMMQGLELLAYFRNRAPLDDSGMPKDRFSAEMPDATLATLKIQPSEPRDSAVYFCASGLGQGGTGELFFGEGSRLTVL.

The V gene is TRBV4-1, the J gene TRBJ2-1; 11 nucleotides match TRBD2. CDR3 length: 15 amino acids. Germline lookup yields CDR1 MGHRA and CDR2 YSYEKL. V dropped 0 bases and J dropped 6; count of bases not matched to a gene: 1. The CDR3 DNA reads TGCGCCAGCAGCCAAGATAGCGGGGGGGCCAATGAGCAGTTCTTC. Translation gives CASSQDSGGANEQFF.

The chain carries TRBV7-2 and TRBJ2-2; TRBD2 might be the D (6 bases). This CDR3 has 16 residues. Germline V gives CDR1 SGHTA, CDR2 FQGNSA. V lost 2 bases, J lost 0 bases, and 10 bases lay in between. The CDR3 DNA is TGTGCCAGCAGCTTAACGGGGGACCCGAACACCGGGGAGCTGTTTTTT. Residues: CASSLTGDPNTGELFF.

V gene TRBV6-5 combines with J gene TRBJ1-2; no definite D call. Germline CDR1 and CDR2: MNHEY and SVGAGI. V shed 6 bases and J shed 4 bases, with 15 bases lying between them. The CDR3 contains 14 residues. This CDR3 reads CASREDVLSYGYTF. The CDR3 DNA reads TGTGCCAGCAGAGAGGACGTCCTGAGCTATGGCTACACCTTC.

The CDR3 protein is CASSQQGFSGNTIYF. In DNA, the CDR3 is TGTGCCAGCAGCCAACAGGGGTTCTCTGGAAACACCATATATTTT. The genes are TRBV6-5 and TRBJ1-3; 7 bases are a match to TRBD1. Germline CDR1 MNHEY, CDR2 SVGAGI. This CDR3 has 15 residues. The V segment lost 6 bases and the J segment 0 bases; nucleotides outside the gene matches: 5.

In DNA form, the CDR3 reads TGTGCCAGCAGGGGATGGCAAGAGACCCAGTACTTC. Its protein is CASRGWQETQYF. The chain carries TRBV12-3 or TRBV12-4 and TRBJ2-5; no definite D call. The CDR3 is 12 amino acids. Trimming pared 6 bases from V and 2 bases from J, leaving 7 bases between.